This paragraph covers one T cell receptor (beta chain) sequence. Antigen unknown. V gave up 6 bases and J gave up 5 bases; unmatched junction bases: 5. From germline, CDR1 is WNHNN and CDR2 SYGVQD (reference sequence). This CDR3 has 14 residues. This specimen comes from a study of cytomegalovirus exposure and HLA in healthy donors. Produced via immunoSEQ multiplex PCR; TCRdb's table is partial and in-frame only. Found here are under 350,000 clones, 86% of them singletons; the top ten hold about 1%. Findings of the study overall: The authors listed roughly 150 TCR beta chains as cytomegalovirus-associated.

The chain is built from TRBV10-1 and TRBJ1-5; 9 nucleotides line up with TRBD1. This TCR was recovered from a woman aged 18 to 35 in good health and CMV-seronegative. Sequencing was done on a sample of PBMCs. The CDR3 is CASSAGQGDQPQHF. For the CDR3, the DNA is TGCGCCAGCAGCGCGGGACAGGGAGATCAGCCCCAGCATTTT.